The 16 T cell receptor beta chains below were found in one sample sequenced in a study of T-cell reconstitution after alpha-beta-depleted transplantation in children. Preparing the TCRbeta library involved the use of unique molecular identifiers. MiXCR was run by TCRdb on the PCR reads, yielding one entry per CDR3 protein. This sample has around 700,000 distinct CDR3 sequences, with roughly 13% found just once. Sample: PBMCs, taken before TCRalphabeta/CD19-depleted stem cell transplant. The receptors come from a girl aged 2 to 9 with congenital amegakaryocytic thrombocytopenia, due to receive a stem cell transplant.

This clonotype has just a few counts. The CDR3 protein is CASSFVGENTIYF. In nucleotides, the CDR3 is TGTGCCAGCAGTTTTGTCGGTGAGAACACCATATATTTT. The V and J genes are TRBV12-3 or TRBV12-4 and TRBJ1-3; D is unclear. CDR3 length: 13 amino acids. With 3 bases removed from V and 7 bases from J, the gap between germline ends came to 10 bases.

The table lists this clonotype with a few counts. This rearrangement joins TRBV12-3 or TRBV12-4 to TRBJ2-1; 11 bases match TRBD2. The CDR3 runs 13 residues. Trimming cost V 8 bases and J 6 bases; bases outside gene matches: 3. In nucleotides, the CDR3 is TGTGCCAGCGCCACTAGCGGGAGCAATGAGCAGTTCTTC. Protein product: CASATSGSNEQFF.

This clonotype came up many times. The V and J genes are TRBV7-8 and TRBJ2-5; D is perhaps TRBD2 (6 bases). V lost 5 bases to trimming and J lost 7 bases, with 17 bases between them. Germline CDR1 is SGHVS and CDR2 is FQNEAQ. The length of the CDR3 is 14 residues. Here the CDR3 DNA reads TGTGCCAGCAGCCTCTCACCCAACGGGGGGACCCAGTACTTC. Translating gives CASSLSPNGGTQYF.

The table lists this clonotype with a few counts. The CDR3: CASSQGDSRLAANYEQYF. The CDR3 coding sequence is TGTGCCAGCAGCCAAGGCGACTCCAGACTAGCGGCCAACTACGAGCAGTACTTC. The gene calls are TRBV4-2 and TRBJ2-7; 9 bases are a match to TRBD2. The CDR3 consists of 18 residues. J gave up 3 bases and V 1 base, and 13 bases lay outside the gene matches. Germline V lookup: CDR1 LGHNA, CDR2 YNFKEQ.

This clonotype was counted ten times or more. A read error may account for a junction end that differs from germline. The V and J genes are TRBV5-6 and TRBJ2-2; tentative D call: TRBD1 (5 bases). The CDR3 sequence is 13 residues long. Germline-derived CDR1 and CDR2 are SGHDT and YYEEEE. CDR3 amino acids: CAGRVWDTGELFF. DNA for the CDR3: TGTGCCGGCAGGGTGTGGGACACCGGGGAGCTGTTTTTT.

The V gene is TRBV5-6, the J gene TRBJ2-2; D is uncertain. V was trimmed by 1 base and J by 3 bases, leaving 13 bases between them. This CDR3 has 16 amino acids. Germline V CDR1 and CDR2: SGHDT, YYEEEE. CDR3 sequence reads: CASSLRAASHTGELFF. The CDR3 coding sequence is TGTGCCAGCAGCTTGCGGGCGGCCTCCCACACCGGGGAGCTGTTTTTT.

This clonotype came up a few times. The chain is built from TRBV12-5 and TRBJ2-7, with TRBD2 matching over 7 bases. This CDR3 comprises 15 residues. V lost 4 bases and J lost 7; bases outside the gene matches: 13. CDR1 is LGHNT and CDR2 is FRNRAP in the germline V gene. For the CDR3, the DNA is TGTGCTAGTGGTTCCCCAACCGGGACTACCGCTGAGCAGTACTTC. It encodes CASGSPTGTTAEQYF.

In this sample, this clonotype turned up a few times. The rearrangement uses TRBV10-3 and TRBJ2-5, with 13 nucleotides matching TRBD2. This CDR3 contains 17 residues. The ends lost 3 bases at V and 5 bases at J; junction bases unmatched: 9. CDR1 ENHRY and CDR2 SYGVKD come from the germline V gene. The CDR3 region is CAISEGGLAGDGETQYF. The CDR3 nucleotides read TGTGCCATCAGTGAAGGAGGACTAGCGGGAGACGGCGAGACCCAGTACTTC.

This clonotype was counted between two and nine times. V is TRBV12-3 or TRBV12-4 and J is TRBJ1-5; 8 bases fit TRBD1. The V and J ends lost 2 bases and 7 bases, in that order; junction bases with no gene match: 4. This CDR3 spans 14 amino acids. In DNA form, the CDR3 reads TGTGCCAGCAGTTTAATCACAGGGGGACAGCCCCAGCATTTT. Its protein is CASSLITGGQPQHF.

This clonotype was counted many times. V is TRBV20-1 and J is TRBJ1-1, with a tentative D call TRBD1 (5 bases). V was pared by 3 bases and J by 0 bases, with 14 bases between. The germline V gene has CDR1 DFQATT and CDR2 SNEGSKA (reference sequence). The CDR3 runs to 15 residues. CDR3 sequence reads: CSARGVQDLNTEAFF. CDR3 nucleotides: TGCAGTGCTAGGGGGGTACAGGATCTGAACACTGAAGCTTTCTTT.

This clonotype has a count of ten or more. The chain combines TRBV5-1 with TRBJ2-3; 10 bases are shared with TRBD2. The CDR3 length is 16 residues. Trimming cost V 4 bases and J 2 bases; bases outside gene matches: 7. Germline V gene data show CDR1 as SGHRS and CDR2 as YFSETQ. CDR3 in DNA: TGCGCCAGCAGCCATGCTAGCGGGAGTAACACAGATACGCAGTATTTT. Translation: CASSHASGSNTDTQYF.

This sequence joins TRBV7-2 and TRBJ1-5; D unresolved. Trimming shortened V by 2 bases and J by 7 bases, and 6 bases separated the two germline ends. The CDR3 covers 12 residues. Per germline, CDR1 SGHTA and CDR2 FQGNSA. CDR3 nucleotide sequence: TGTGCCAGCAGCTTAAGAGCGCAGCCCCAGCATTTT. Translated, it gives CASSLRAQPQHF. The full variable domain, rest sourced from reference TRBV7-2 and TRBJ1-5, is GAGVSQSPSNKVTEKGKDVELRCDPISGHTALYWYRQSLGQGLEFLIYFQGNSAPDKSGLPSDRFSAERTGGSVSTLTIQRTQQEDSAVYLCASSLRAQPQHFGDGTRLSIL.

In its sample, this clonotype was seen many times. The V and J genes are TRBV12-3 or TRBV12-4 and TRBJ2-3, with 8 bases fitting TRBD1. There are 16 residues in the CDR3. V shed 5 bases and J 4 bases; nucleotides not matched to a gene: 11. The CDR3 nucleotides read TGTGCCAGCAGTCTAGGACAGGGAAGTTGGGCAGATACGCAGTATTTT. Its protein product is CASSLGQGSWADTQYF.

This clonotype occurred many times. This rearrangement joins TRBV7-2 to TRBJ2-7, with D perhaps matching TRBD1 or TRBD2 (5 bases each). V lost 4 bases to trimming and J lost 4 bases, with 11 bases between them. The CDR3 is made up of 13 amino acids. Germline loops: CDR1 SGHTA, CDR2 FQGNSA. CDR3 protein: CASSYGGRYEQYF. CDR3 sequence (DNA): TGTGCCAGCAGCTATGGGGGAAGATACGAGCAGTACTTC.

Points on this clonotype: Since a much larger clone is just one base distant, this may be a read error. V is TRBV12-3 or TRBV12-4 and J is TRBJ2-1, with 14 bases that match TRBD2. The CDR3 length is 14 residues. The CDR3 coding sequence is TGTACCAGCAGACTAGCGGGAGGGTACAATGAGCAGTTCTTC. The encoded protein is CTSRLAGGYNEQFF.

This clonotype was counted at least ten times. The CDR3 loop is CASSLYSEQYF. The CDR3 DNA is TGTGCCAGCAGTTTGTATAGCGAGCAGTACTTC. The chain combines TRBV12-3 or TRBV12-4 with TRBJ2-7, with no clear D. The CDR3 spans 11 residues. Trimming removed 3 bases at V and 6 bases at J, with 6 bases between.